The text below deals with one T cell receptor beta chain. The target antigen is unknown. The V segment lost 10 bases and the J segment 4 bases; nucleotides outside the gene matches: 10. Per germline, CDR1 SEHNR and CDR2 FQNEAQ (reference sequence). The CDR3 is made up of 13 amino acids. The source of the sample is a study of T cells in Graves' hyperthyroidism and ophthalmopathy. Notes on the study in general: In blood, most of the thyroid clonotypes expanded above 0.001 were also present. A 13 V-J signature model discriminated ophthalmopathy versus stable hyperthyroidism.

Every diagnosis used clinical symptoms, serum thyroxine and TRAb, thyroid ultrasound and orbital computed tomography. The TCR beta CDR3 regions underwent amplification using RNA transcripts as the source. With the HTBI primer set, the TCR CDR3 went through a first round of RT-PCR. TCRdb itself ran the multiplex PCR reads through MiXCR, one entry per CDR3 protein. The sample records roughly 500,000 distinct CDR3 sequences, around 43% being singletons. The rearrangement links TRBV7-9 to TRBJ2-7; 7 bases agree with TRBD1. The sequenced material came from peripheral blood or thyroid tissue (not recorded which). The sequence derives from an adult woman with Graves' disease, either hyperthyroidism or ophthalmopathy (not recorded which). CDR3 residues: CAIRPGQAYEQYF. CDR3 sequence (DNA): TGTGCCATCAGACCCGGACAGGCGTACGAGCAGTACTTC.